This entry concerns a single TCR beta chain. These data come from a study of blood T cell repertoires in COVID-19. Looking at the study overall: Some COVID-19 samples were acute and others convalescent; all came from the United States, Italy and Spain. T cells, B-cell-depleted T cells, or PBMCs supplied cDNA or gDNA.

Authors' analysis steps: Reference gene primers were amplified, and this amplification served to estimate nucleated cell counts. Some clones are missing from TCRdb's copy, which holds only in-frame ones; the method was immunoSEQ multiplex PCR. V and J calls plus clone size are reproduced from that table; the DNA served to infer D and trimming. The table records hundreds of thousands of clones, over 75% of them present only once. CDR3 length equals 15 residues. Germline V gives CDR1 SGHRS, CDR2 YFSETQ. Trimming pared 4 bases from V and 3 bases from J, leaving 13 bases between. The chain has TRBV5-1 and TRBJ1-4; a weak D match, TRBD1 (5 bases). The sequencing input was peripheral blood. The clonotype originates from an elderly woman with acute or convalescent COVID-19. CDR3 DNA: TGCGCCAGCAGCCTACGCAGGGATCCTAATGAAAAACTGTTTTTT. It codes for CASSLRRDPNEKLFF.